These 30 T cell receptor beta chains were sequenced from one sample in a study of cytomegalovirus exposure and HLA in healthy donors. In the PCR, 60 Vbeta and 13 Jbeta primers were used. Repertoires were generated with immunoSEQ multiplex PCR, while TCRdb's copy carries only in-frame clones and drops some. This sample has about 89,000 clones, with more than 55% found just once. Sequences were obtained from PBMCs. The receptors were sampled from a human donor in good health.

CDR3: CASSQEAGGQETQYF. The CDR3 DNA reads as TGTGCCAGCAGCCAAGAAGCGGGGGGTCAAGAGACCCAGTACTTC. V usage is TRBV4-2 and J usage is TRBJ2-5; 9 nucleotides match TRBD2. Per germline, CDR1 LGHNA and CDR2 YNFKEQ. V trimming: 0 bases; J trimming: 2 bases; junction bases outside the gene matches: 1. This CDR3 region has 15 residues.

The CDR3 DNA reads as TGTGCCAGCAGCGCCTGGACTAGCGGGGGGTACAATGAGCAGTTCTTC. This gives the protein CASSAWTSGGYNEQFF. The rearrangement joins TRBV7-3 to TRBJ2-1, with 14 bases lining up with TRBD2. V gave up 5 bases and J gave up 4 bases; unmatched junction bases: 4. CDR3 length equals 16 residues. CDR1 and CDR2 (germline): SGHTA, FQGTGA.

This chain links TRBV6-1 with TRBJ1-5, with TRBD1 matching 9 bases. In germline, CDR1 is MNHNS, CDR2 SASEGT. CDR3 length: 15 amino acids. The trim removed 5 bases at V and 2 bases at J, leaving 4 bases unmatched. The CDR3 sequence is CASSPDRGGNQPQHF. Written as DNA, the CDR3 is TGTGCCAGCAGTCCGGACAGGGGAGGCAATCAGCCCCAGCATTTT.

The rearrangement links TRBV5-4 to TRBJ2-1; 8 nucleotides agree with TRBD2. There are 14 residues in the CDR3. Trimming at V came to 0 bases and at J to 8 bases, leaving 4 bases not matched to a gene. Germline V gives CDR1 SGHNT, CDR2 YYREEE (reference sequence). The CDR3 nucleotides read TGTGCCAGCAGCTTGGCGGGGGGGAGGGATGAGCAGTTCTTC. It specifies CASSLAGGRDEQFF.

V is TRBV5-4 and J is TRBJ2-3; 10 bases are shared with TRBD2. This CDR3 has 15 residues. Germline V gives CDR1 SGHNT, CDR2 YYREEE (reference sequence). The junction had 5 bases not matched to a gene; V was cut back by 4 bases and J by 3 bases. CDR3 loop: CASSASGGATDTQYF. CDR3 in DNA: TGTGCCAGCAGCGCAAGCGGGGGGGCAACAGATACGCAGTATTTT.

This clone was counted a few times. The chain employs TRBV10-3 and TRBJ2-5, with TRBD1 identical over 10 bases. The CDR3 extends over 15 amino acids. Germline CDR1 and CDR2: ENHRY and SYGVKD. With 3 bases clipped from V and 4 bases from J, the junction kept 5 bases outside the gene matches. The CDR3 DNA sequence: TGTGCCATCAGTGATACTGACAGGGGGCCAGAGACCCAGTACTTC. Its translation: CAISDTDRGPETQYF.

This chain links TRBV19 with TRBJ1-4, with D possibly TRBD1 on 6 matching bases. The CDR3 consists of 17 residues. Trimming removed 6 bases at V and 7 bases at J, with 24 bases between. Germline CDR1 is LNHDA and CDR2 is SQIVND (reference sequence). The CDR3 DNA is TGTGCCAGTAGCCCTCCCGGGGGGCGAGGGGTAGGTGAAAAACTGTTTTTT. This gives the protein CASSPPGGRGVGEKLFF.

This chain connects TRBV7-3 to TRBJ2-1, with D uncertain. Germline values: CDR1 SGHTA, CDR2 FQGTGA. The CDR3 has 12 amino acids. With 2 bases removed from V and 5 bases from J, the gap between germline ends came to 4 bases. The CDR3 spells CASSLANNEQFF. The DNA for the CDR3 is TGTGCCAGCAGCTTAGCGAACAATGAGCAGTTCTTC.

This chain connects TRBV7-8 to TRBJ2-7; tentatively, D is TRBD1 (8 bases). The CDR3 runs to 16 residues. Germline-derived CDR1 and CDR2 are SGHVS and FQNEAQ. The V and J ends lost 5 bases and 2 bases respectively, with 19 bases between them. The CDR3 is CASSRSTGGETYEQYF. In nucleotides, the CDR3 is TGTGCCAGCAGCAGATCAACAGGGGGGGAAACCTACGAGCAGTACTTC. The entire variable domain, with the rest obtained from reference TRBV7-8 and TRBJ2-7, is as follows: GAGVSQSPRYKVAKRGQDVALRCDPISGHVSLFWYQQALGQGPEFLTYFQNEAQLDKSGLPSDRFFAERPEGSVSTLKIQRTQQEDSAVYLCASSRSTGGETYEQYFGPGTRLTVT.

The J gene is TRBJ2-7, the V gene TRBV6-5; D is possibly TRBD1 (6 bases). The CDR3 covers 14 residues. CDR1 and CDR2 (germline): MNHEY, SVGAGI. The V gene lost 6 bases and the J gene lost 7 bases, with 19 bases spanning the gap. The DNA for the CDR3 is TGTGCCAGCAGCCACAGGGTAGCGTCCGGGGAGCAGTACTTC. Translated, it gives CASSHRVASGEQYF.

This clone was detected a few times. The V and J genes are TRBV18 and TRBJ1-5; a weak D match, TRBD1 (5 bases). Germline values: CDR1 KGHSH, CDR2 LQKENI. V gave up 3 bases and J gave up 7 bases, with 16 bases separating them. There are 15 residues in the CDR3. The CDR3 region is CASSPGSGGGQPQHF. As DNA, the CDR3 is TGTGCCAGCTCACCCGGATCCGGGGGTGGGCAGCCCCAGCATTTT. The variable domain in full, completed from reference TRBV18 and TRBJ1-5, reads NAGVMQNPRHLVRRRGQEARLRCSPMKGHSHVYWYRQLPEEGLKFMVYLQKENIIDESGMPKERFSAEFPKEGPSILRIQQVVRGDSAAYFCASSPGSGGGQPQHFGDGTRLSIL.

This clone was seen a few times. V is TRBV5-4 and J is TRBJ2-5, with 12 bases fitting TRBD2. The V segment lost 0 bases and the J segment 2 bases; nucleotides outside the gene matches: 8. The germline V gene has CDR1 SGHNT and CDR2 YYREEE (reference sequence). The CDR3 spans 18 residues. In DNA, the CDR3 is TGTGCCAGCAGCTTGGAACTAGCGGGGGGCTCTTTTCAAGAGACCCAGTACTTC. Its translation is CASSLELAGGSFQETQYF. Full variable domain (rest looked up from reference TRBV5-4 and TRBJ2-5): ETGVTQSPTHLIKTRGQQVTLRCSSQSGHNTVSWYQQALGQGPQFIFQYYREEENGRGNFPPRFSGLQFPNYSSELNVNALELDDSALYLCASSLELAGGSFQETQYFGPGTRLLVL.

The gene calls are TRBV11-1 and TRBJ2-2, with TRBD2 matching over 8 bases. This CDR3 is 14 amino acids long. Germline CDR1 and CDR2: SGHAT and FQDESV (reference sequence). After removal of 5 bases from V and 7 bases from J, the junction contained 6 bases not matched to a gene. The CDR3 sequence is CASSVGGVSGELFF. The CDR3 DNA reads TGTGCCAGCAGCGTCGGGGGGGTGAGCGGGGAGCTGTTTTTT.

As DNA, the CDR3 is TGTGCCAGCAGGCCTACTGAGCGGGACGACTCCTACAATGAGCAGTTCTTC. Its translation: CASRPTERDDSYNEQFF. The chain has TRBV5-4 and TRBJ2-1; 7 bases align to TRBD2. The CDR3 consists of 17 residues. The V and J ends lost 5 bases and 0 bases, in that order; junction bases with no gene match: 11. Germline CDR1 SGHNT, CDR2 YYREEE (reference sequence).

The gene calls are TRBV7-2 and TRBJ2-5, with 8 bases identical to TRBD1. Germline values: CDR1 SGHTA, CDR2 FQGNSA. With 3 bases clipped from V and 5 bases from J, the junction kept 5 bases outside the gene matches. The length of the CDR3 is 14 residues. This CDR3 reads CASSFFRGLETQYF. The CDR3 DNA follows: TGTGCCAGCAGCTTTTTCAGGGGGCTCGAGACCCAGTACTTC.

The J gene is TRBJ1-1, the V gene TRBV7-8, with D tentatively TRBD1 (6 bases). Germline-derived CDR1 and CDR2 are SGHVS and FQNEAQ. The CDR3 has 18 amino acids. V was trimmed by 5 bases and J by 0 bases, leaving 22 bases between them. CDR3 region: CASSPTGPVILVNTEAFF. In DNA, the CDR3 is TGTGCCAGCAGCCCCACAGGGCCTGTTATTCTGGTGAACACTGAAGCTTTCTTT.

This rearrangement joins TRBV29-1 to TRBJ1-5, with D unresolved. V was clipped by 4 bases and J by 4 bases, with 8 bases between them. The germline CDR1 and CDR2 sequences are SQVTM and ANQGSEA. The CDR3 extends over 12 amino acids. The CDR3 here is CSVGVANQPQHF. The CDR3 bases are TGCAGCGTTGGAGTAGCGAATCAGCCCCAGCATTTT.

The rearrangement joins TRBV21-1 to TRBJ1-5. TRBV21-1 is a documented pseudogene. The CDR3 length is 21 residues. CDR3 loop: CASSKALRPRLSVYSNQPQHF. DNA of the CDR3: TGTGCCAGCAGCAAAGCGCTGCGGCCCCGACTCAGCGTGTATAGCAATCAGCCCCAGCATTTT.

V is TRBV30 and J is TRBJ2-5, with 10 bases matching TRBD2. CDR3 length: 15 amino acids. CDR1 and CDR2 (germline): GTSNPN, SVGIG (reference sequence). Trimming cost V 6 bases and J 0 bases; bases outside gene matches: 7. CDR3 in DNA: TGTGCCTGCCCACTTAGCGGGGGGTACCAAGAGACCCAGTACTTC. Translating it yields CACPLSGGYQETQYF.

J is TRBJ1-1 and V is TRBV7-3; 10 positions match TRBD1. Germline V gives CDR1 SGHTA, CDR2 FQGTGA. Germline trimming cut 5 bases from V and 0 bases from J; bases unmatched to any gene: 6. There are 16 residues in the CDR3. The CDR3 here is CASSLGQGPMNTEAFF. Here the CDR3 DNA reads TGTGCCAGCAGCCTGGGACAGGGGCCGATGAACACTGAAGCTTTCTTT.

The sample holds one count of this clone. The chain joins TRBV9 to TRBJ2-2, with D possibly TRBD1 on 5 matching bases. V lost 7 bases and J 4 bases, leaving 11 bases between the germline ends. Germline-derived CDR1 and CDR2 are SGDLS and YYNGEE. The CDR3 consists of 13 residues. CDR3 region: CASLPGSTGELFF. As DNA, the CDR3 is TGTGCCAGCCTGCCAGGGTCCACCGGGGAGCTGTTTTTT.

The gene calls are TRBV5-6 and TRBJ2-7; no clear D gene. This CDR3 spans 15 amino acids. Trimming left V 2 bases short and J 3 bases short, with 15 bases between. The germline V gene has CDR1 SGHDT and CDR2 YYEEEE. CDR3: CASSFTPDNRYEQYF. CDR3 coding DNA: TGTGCCAGCAGCTTCACCCCAGACAACCGCTACGAGCAGTACTTC.

The CDR3 is CASSALGRMAPTGGHGEAFF. The CDR3 DNA sequence: TGTGCCAGCAGCGCCCTCGGGCGGATGGCCCCGACAGGAGGTCATGGTGAAGCTTTCTTT. This sequence joins TRBV9 and TRBJ1-1; the D gene is possibly TRBD1 (6 bases). The CDR3 has 20 amino acids. V was shortened by 3 bases and J by 7 bases, with 34 bases between the two germline ends. From germline, CDR1 is SGDLS and CDR2 YYNGEE.

This chain connects TRBV6-6 to TRBJ2-5; perhaps TRBD1 as D (6 bases). Deletions cut 2 bases from V and 2 bases from J, with 15 bases between. Germline-derived CDR1 and CDR2 are MNHNY and SVGAGI (reference sequence). The CDR3 is made up of 16 amino acids. The CDR3 region has the DNA TGTGCCAGCAGTTACGCCAGGACAGTTACTCAAGAGACCCAGTACTTC. Translated: CASSYARTVTQETQYF.

This clone was counted once. The J gene is TRBJ1-1, the V gene TRBV25-1; 9 bases align to TRBD1. Germline V lookup: CDR1 MGHDK, CDR2 SYGVNS. This CDR3 spans 14 amino acids. V lost 8 bases, J lost 3 bases, and 7 bases stayed unmatched. This CDR3 reads CASCTGGLDTEAFF. CDR3 bases: TGTGCCAGCTGTACAGGGGGCTTGGACACTGAAGCTTTCTTT.

The chain employs TRBV4-1 and TRBJ2-7, with 7 positions matching TRBD1. The germline V gene has CDR1 MGHRA and CDR2 YSYEKL. With 2 bases clipped from V and 5 bases from J, the junction kept 6 bases outside the gene matches. The CDR3 is 14 amino acids. The CDR3 region is CASSQQDRVHEQYF. CDR3 bases: TGCGCCAGCAGCCAACAAGACAGGGTCCACGAGCAGTACTTC.

This clone has just one count. The V gene is TRBV7-3, the J gene TRBJ1-2; TRBD1 aligns across 7 bases. Germline CDR1 reads SGHTA; CDR2 reads FQGTGA. The CDR3 contains 13 residues. V gave up 5 bases and J gave up 4 bases; unmatched junction bases: 4. The CDR3: CASSGDSRYGYTF. The DNA for the CDR3 is TGTGCCAGCAGCGGGGACAGCCGCTATGGCTACACCTTC.

This clone was detected a few times. As DNA, the CDR3 is TGCGCCAGCAGCCAAGGGGTCAGGCTCGCTGAAGCTTTCTTT. Protein sequence: CASSQGVRLAEAFF. The chain links TRBV5-1 to TRBJ1-1, with D maybe TRBD1 (5 bases). V lost 4 bases, J lost 6 bases, and 16 bases lay in between. This CDR3 contains 14 residues. In germline, CDR1 is SGHRS, CDR2 YFSETQ. The full variable domain, completed using reference TRBV5-1 and TRBJ1-1, is KAGVTQTPRYLIKTRGQQVTLSCSPISGHRSVSWYQQTPGQGLQFLFEYFSETQRNKGNFPGRFSGRQFSNSRSEMNVSTLELGDSALYLCASSQGVRLAEAFFGQGTRLTVV.

This clone was observed a few times. The rearrangement joins TRBV19 to TRBJ1-2; D call uncertain. The germline V gene encodes CDR1 LNHDA and CDR2 SQIVND (reference sequence). Trimming pared 3 bases from V and 6 bases from J, leaving 11 bases between. This CDR3 is 13 amino acids long. The CDR3 region has the DNA TGTGCCAGTAGTATTTCCTCCGTTGATGGCTACACCTTC. This encodes CASSISSVDGYTF.

The chain carries TRBV5-6 and TRBJ2-1, with 11 bases identical to TRBD2. Germline values: CDR1 SGHDT, CDR2 YYEEEE. Germline trimming cut 4 bases from V and 7 bases from J; bases unmatched to any gene: 7. The CDR3 length is 15 residues. This chain's CDR3 is CASSRQTSGVNEQFF. CDR3 nucleotide sequence: TGTGCCAGCAGCCGACAGACTAGCGGGGTGAATGAGCAGTTCTTC.